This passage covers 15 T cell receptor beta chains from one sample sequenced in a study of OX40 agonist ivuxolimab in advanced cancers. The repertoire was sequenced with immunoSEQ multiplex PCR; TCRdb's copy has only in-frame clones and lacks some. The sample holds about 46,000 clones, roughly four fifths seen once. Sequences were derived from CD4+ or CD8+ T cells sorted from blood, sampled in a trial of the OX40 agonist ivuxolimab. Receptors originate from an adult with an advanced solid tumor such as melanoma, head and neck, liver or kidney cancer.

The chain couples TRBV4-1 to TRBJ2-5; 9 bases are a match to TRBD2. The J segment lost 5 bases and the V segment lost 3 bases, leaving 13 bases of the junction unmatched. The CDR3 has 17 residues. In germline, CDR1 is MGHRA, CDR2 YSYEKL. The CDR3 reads CASSQESLGAGGETQYF. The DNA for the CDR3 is TGCGCCAGCAGCCAGGAATCCCTTGGGGCGGGGGGGGAGACCCAGTACTTC.

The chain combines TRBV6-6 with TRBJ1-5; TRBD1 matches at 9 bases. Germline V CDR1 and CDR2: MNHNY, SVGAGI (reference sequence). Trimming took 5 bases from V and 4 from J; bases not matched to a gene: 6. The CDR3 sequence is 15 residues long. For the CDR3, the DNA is TGTGCCAGCAGTAGCGGGACAGGGCAAAATCAGCCCCAGCATTTT. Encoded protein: CASSSGTGQNQPQHF.

CDR3: CASSRGTGLPPLHF. CDR3 bases: TGCGCCAGCAGCCGAGGGACAGGGCTTCCACCCCTCCACTTT. This chain connects TRBV4-3 to TRBJ1-6; the match to TRBD1 covers 9 bases. V was pared by 4 bases and J by 11 bases, with 6 bases of the junction left unmatched. Germline CDR1 reads LGHNA; CDR2 reads YSLEER. CDR3 size: 14 residues.

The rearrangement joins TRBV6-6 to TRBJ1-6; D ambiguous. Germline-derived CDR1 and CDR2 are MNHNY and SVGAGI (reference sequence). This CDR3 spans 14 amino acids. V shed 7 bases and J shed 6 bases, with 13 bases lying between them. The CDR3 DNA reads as TGTGCCAGCACCACCGACCCTTTTAATTCACCCCTCCACTTT. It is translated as CASTTDPFNSPLHF.

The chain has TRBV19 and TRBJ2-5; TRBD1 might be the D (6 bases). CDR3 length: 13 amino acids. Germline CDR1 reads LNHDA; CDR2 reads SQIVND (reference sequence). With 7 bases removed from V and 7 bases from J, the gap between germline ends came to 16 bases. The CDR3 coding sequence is TGTGCCAGTAAGACACAGGGTTCGGGGACCCAGTACTTC. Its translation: CASKTQGSGTQYF. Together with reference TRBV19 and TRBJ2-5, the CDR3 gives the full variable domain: DGGITQSPKYLFRKEGQNVTLSCEQNLNHDAMYWYRQDPGQGLRLIYYSQIVNDFQKGDIAEGYSVSREKKESFPLTVTSAQKNPTAFYLCASKTQGSGTQYFGPGTRLLVL.

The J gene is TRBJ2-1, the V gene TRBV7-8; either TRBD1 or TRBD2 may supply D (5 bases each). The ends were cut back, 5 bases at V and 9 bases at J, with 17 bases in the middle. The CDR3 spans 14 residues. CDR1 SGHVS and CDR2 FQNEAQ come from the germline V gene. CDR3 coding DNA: TGTGCCAGCAGCCTGGGGACCAGCGAGGGTGAGCAGTTCTTC. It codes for CASSLGTSEGEQFF.

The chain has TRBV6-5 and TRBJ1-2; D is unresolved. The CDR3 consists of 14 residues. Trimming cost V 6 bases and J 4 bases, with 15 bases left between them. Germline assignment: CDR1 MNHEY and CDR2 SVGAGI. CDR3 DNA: TGTGCCAGCAGCTGGAGCAGGTCCTTCTATGGCTACACCTTC. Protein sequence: CASSWSRSFYGYTF.

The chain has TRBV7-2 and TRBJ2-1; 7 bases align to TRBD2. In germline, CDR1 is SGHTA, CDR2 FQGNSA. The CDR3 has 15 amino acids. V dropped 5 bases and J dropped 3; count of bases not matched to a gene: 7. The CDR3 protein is CASSTASGVYNEQFF. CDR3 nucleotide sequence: TGTGCCAGCAGCACGGCTAGCGGAGTCTACAATGAGCAGTTCTTC. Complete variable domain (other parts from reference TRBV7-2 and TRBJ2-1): GAGVSQSPSNKVTEKGKDVELRCDPISGHTALYWYRQSLGQGLEFLIYFQGNSAPDKSGLPSDRFSAERTGGSVSTLTIQRTQQEDSAVYLCASSTASGVYNEQFFGPGTRLTVL.

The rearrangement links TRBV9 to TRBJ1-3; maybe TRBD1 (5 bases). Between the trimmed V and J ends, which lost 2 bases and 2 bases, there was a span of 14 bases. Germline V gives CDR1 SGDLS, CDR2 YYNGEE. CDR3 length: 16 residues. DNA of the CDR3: TGTGCCAGCAGCGTTCAAATTGGGGGAGCTGGAAACACCATATATTTT. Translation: CASSVQIGGAGNTIYF.

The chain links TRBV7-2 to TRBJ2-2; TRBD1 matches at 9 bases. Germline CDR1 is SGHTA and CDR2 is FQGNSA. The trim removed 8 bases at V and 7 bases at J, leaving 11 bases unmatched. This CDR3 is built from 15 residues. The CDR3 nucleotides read TGTGCCAGCGGACCCCACAGGGGGCGGGACGGGGAGCTGTTTTTT. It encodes CASGPHRGRDGELFF.

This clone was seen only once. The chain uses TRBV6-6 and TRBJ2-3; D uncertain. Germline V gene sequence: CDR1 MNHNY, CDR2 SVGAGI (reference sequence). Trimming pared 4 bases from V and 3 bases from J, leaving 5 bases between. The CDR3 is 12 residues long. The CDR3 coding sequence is TGTGCCAGCAGTTCTTGGACAGATACGCAGTATTTT. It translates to CASSSWTDTQYF.

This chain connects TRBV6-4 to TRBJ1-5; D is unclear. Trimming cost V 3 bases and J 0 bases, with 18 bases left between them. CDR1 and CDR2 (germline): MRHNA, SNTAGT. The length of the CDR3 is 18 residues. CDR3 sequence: CASSDSAGRVDSNQPQHF. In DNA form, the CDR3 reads TGTGCCAGCAGTGATTCCGCAGGTAGAGTAGATAGCAATCAGCCCCAGCATTTT.

The CDR3 sequence: CASSLVLWASRYGYTF. CDR3 DNA: TGTGCCAGCAGCTTGGTCCTGTGGGCTAGTCGCTATGGCTACACCTTC. The chain is built from TRBV5-5 and TRBJ1-2; unclear D gene. Trimming removed 0 bases at V and 4 bases at J, with 16 bases between. Germline V CDR1 and CDR2: SGHKS, YYEKEE (reference sequence). The CDR3 covers 16 residues.

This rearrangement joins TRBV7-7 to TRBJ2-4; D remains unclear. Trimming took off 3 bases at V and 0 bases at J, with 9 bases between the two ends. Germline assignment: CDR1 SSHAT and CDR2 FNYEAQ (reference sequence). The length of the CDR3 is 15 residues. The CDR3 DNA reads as TGTGCCAGCAGCTTGCGGTACTTAGCCAAAAACATTCAGTACTTC. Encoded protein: CASSLRYLAKNIQYF.

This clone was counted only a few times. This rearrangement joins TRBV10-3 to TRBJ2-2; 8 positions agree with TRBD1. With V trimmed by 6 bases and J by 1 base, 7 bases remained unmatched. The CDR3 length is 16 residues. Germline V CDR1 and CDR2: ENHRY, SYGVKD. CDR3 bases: TGTGCCATCAGCTACTCTGGGACAGGGAACACCGGGGAGCTGTTTTTT. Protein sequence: CAISYSGTGNTGELFF.